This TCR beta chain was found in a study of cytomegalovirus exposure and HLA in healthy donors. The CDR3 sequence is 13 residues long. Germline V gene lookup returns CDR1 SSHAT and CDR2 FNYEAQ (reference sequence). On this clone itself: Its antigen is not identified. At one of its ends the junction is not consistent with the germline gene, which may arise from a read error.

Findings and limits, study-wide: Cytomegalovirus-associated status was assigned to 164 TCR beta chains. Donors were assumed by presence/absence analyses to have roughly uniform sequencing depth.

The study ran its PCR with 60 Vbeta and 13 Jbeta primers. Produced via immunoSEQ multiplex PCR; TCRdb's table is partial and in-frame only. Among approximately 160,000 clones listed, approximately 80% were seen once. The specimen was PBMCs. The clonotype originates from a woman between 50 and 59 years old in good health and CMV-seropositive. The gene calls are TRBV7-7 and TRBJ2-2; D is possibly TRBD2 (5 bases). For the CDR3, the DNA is TGTGCTAGCAGCGCAGGACTGCGCCGGGAGCTGTTTTTT. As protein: CASSAGLRRELFF. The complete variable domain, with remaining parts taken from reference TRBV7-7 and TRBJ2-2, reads GAGVSQSPRYKVTKRGQDVTLRCDPISSHATLYWYQQALGQGPEFLTYFNYEAQPDKSGLPSDRFSAERPEGSISTLTIQRTEQRDSAMYRCASSAGLRRELFFGEGSRLTVL.